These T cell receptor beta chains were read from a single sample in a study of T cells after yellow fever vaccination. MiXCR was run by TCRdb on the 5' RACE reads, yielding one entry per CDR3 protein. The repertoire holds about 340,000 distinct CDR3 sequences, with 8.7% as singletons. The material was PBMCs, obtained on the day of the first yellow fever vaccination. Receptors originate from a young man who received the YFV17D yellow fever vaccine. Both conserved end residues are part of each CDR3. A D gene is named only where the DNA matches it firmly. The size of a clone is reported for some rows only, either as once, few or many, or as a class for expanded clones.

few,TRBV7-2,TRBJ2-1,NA,TGTGCCAGCAGCTTAGCCGGGACATCAAACAATGAGCAGTTCTTC,CASSLAGTSNNEQFF
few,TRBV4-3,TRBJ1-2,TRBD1,TGCGCCAGCAGCCATCGGGACAGCTACTATGGCTACACCTTC,CASSHRDSYYGYTF
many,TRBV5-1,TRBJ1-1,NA,TGCGCCAGCAGCCCGGTTCCCCCGGGACCGAACACTGAAGCTTTCTTT,CASSPVPPGPNTEAFF
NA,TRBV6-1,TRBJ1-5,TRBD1,TGTGCCAGCAGTGTTATCCCGGGACAGCTTCAGCTGAATCAGCCCCAGCATTTT,CASSVIPGQLQLNQPQHF
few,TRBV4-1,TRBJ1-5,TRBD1,TGCGCCAGCAGCCAAGCGGACAGGCCGCCCCAGCATTTT,CASSQADRPPQHF
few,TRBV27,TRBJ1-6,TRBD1,TGTGCCAGCAGTCGCCCAACCAGACAGGGTGGATATAATTCACCCCTCCACTTT,CASSRPTRQGGYNSPLHF
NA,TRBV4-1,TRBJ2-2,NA,TGCGCCAGCAGCCGGGAACCTCTGGGGCCCAGCACCGGGGAGCTGTTTTTT,CASSREPLGPSTGELFF
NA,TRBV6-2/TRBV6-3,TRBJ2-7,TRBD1,TGTGCCAGCAGCTGGGGACAGGTCTACGAGCAGTACTTC,CASSWGQVYEQYF
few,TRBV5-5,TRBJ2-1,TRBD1,TGTGCCAGCAGCTTGGGAAGACAGGGGAATGAGCAGTTCTTC,CASSLGRQGNEQFF
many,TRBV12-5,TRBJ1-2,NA,TGTGCTAGTGGTGGCGGGGTCCTGAGCGCCGGCTACACCTTC,CASGGGVLSAGYTF